This is a list of T cell receptor beta chains from one sample in a study of shared clonotypes between healthy human individuals. The repertoire was sequenced with immunoSEQ multiplex PCR; TCRdb's copy has only in-frame clones and lacks some. The sample has a few million clones; approximately 93% are singletons. Sequences were obtained from naive CD4+ T cells from PBMCs. These receptors originate from a man between 18 and 29 years old in good health. Some clones in this sample may be carry-over from other donors' samples. The CDR3 runs from the conserved cysteine through the conserved F or W. D genes are given only for firm matches. Part of the rows lack a size; the others show once, few, many or a class for expanded clones.

TGTGCCAGCACGCCTAGCGGGAGGACAGATACGCAGTATTTT CASTPSGRTDTQYF TRBJ2-3 14 . TRBD2 TRBV28
TGTGCCAGCATCGCGGGGGGAGGGACTAGCTTATACAATGAGCAGTTCTTC CASIAGGGTSLYNEQFF TRBJ2-1 17 . TRBD2 TRBV7-3
TGCGCCAGCAGCTTGGGGGGCAGCTCCTACGAGCAGTACTTC CASSLGGSSYEQYF TRBJ2-7 14 . . TRBV5-1
TGTGCCAGCCGGCCAGCGACAGAGGTGGCCCAGTACTTC CASRPATEVAQYF TRBJ2-5 13 few . TRBV28
TGTGCCAGCAGTGATAGATGGGCCCAAGAGACCCAGTACTTC CASSDRWAQETQYF TRBJ2-5 14 . . TRBV6-1
TGTGCCAGCAGCTTGGGCGATCTGGATAGAAATGAAAAACTGTTTTTT CASSLGDLDRNEKLFF TRBJ1-4 16 . . TRBV5-6
TGTGCCAGCAGCTTGGGGGCAGCCACAGATACGCAGTATTTT CASSLGAATDTQYF TRBJ2-3 14 . . TRBV5-8
TGCGCCAGCAGCGAGGGACTAGCGGCATCCCTGGCGGGCGAGCAGTACTTC CASSEGLAASLAGEQYF TRBJ2-7 17 once TRBD2 TRBV5-1
TGCGCCAGCAGCCAAGATATCCTAAAAGAAGAGACCCAGTACTTC CASSQDILKEETQYF TRBJ2-5 15 . . TRBV4-3
TGTGCCAGCTCACTTACCGGTATAGGACAGGGGGCGAATACGCAGTATTTT CASSLTGIGQGANTQYF TRBJ2-3 17 . TRBD1 TRBV18
TGTGCCAGGAGACGCGGAACTTCCTACGAGCAGTACTTC CARRRGTSYEQYF TRBJ2-7 13 . . TRBV19
TGTGCCACCAGCAGAGATTGGGTTGACAGAACCACAGATACGCAGTATTTT CATSRDWVDRTTDTQYF TRBJ2-3 17 . . TRBV15
TGCGCCAGCAGCGAACTAGCGGGAGTCGGGGATGAGCAGTTCTTC CASSELAGVGDEQFF TRBJ2-1 15 . TRBD2 TRBV5-1
TGCGCCAGCAGCGGGCAGACTAGCAATCAGCCCCAGCATTTT CASSGQTSNQPQHF TRBJ1-5 14 few . TRBV4-1
TGTGCCAGAAGCCGGCGAGAAGCGTTCGGGGCCAACGTCCTGACTTTC CARSRREAFGANVLTF TRBJ2-6 16 . . TRBV5-3
TGTGCCAGCAGCGTAGGGCGGGAGGGCCCCCACGAGCAGTACTTC CASSVGREGPHEQYF TRBJ2-7 15 . TRBD2 TRBV9
TGCGCCAGCAGCTTGTCACTTGCATCCGGGACAGGGATCTACGAGCAGTACTTC CASSLSLASGTGIYEQYF TRBJ2-7 18 . TRBD1 TRBV5-1
TGTGCCAGCAGCCCGAGCAGGGGGGATGAAGCTTTCTTT CASSPSRGDEAFF TRBJ1-1 13 . TRBD1 TRBV7-2
TGTGCCAGCAGCTTAAATCCTAGCGGGAGGGCAGAGACCCAGTACTTC CASSLNPSGRAETQYF TRBJ2-5 16 . TRBD2 TRBV7-3
TGTGCCAGCAGCTCGGCCCCCGGGACAGGGACAGATACGCAGTATTTT CASSSAPGTGTDTQYF TRBJ2-3 16 . TRBD1 TRBV7-8
TGTGCCAGCATGCGGGACAGAGACTACGAGCAGTACTTC CASMRDRDYEQYF TRBJ2-7 13 . . TRBV2
TGTGCCAGCAGCTTAGTACGGGCTAGCGGAACCTACGAGCAGTACTTC CASSLVRASGTYEQYF TRBJ2-7 16 . TRBD2 TRBV11-2
TGTGCCAGCAGCTTTACCACAGGGCCTGAAGCTTTCTTT CASSFTTGPEAFF TRBJ1-1 13 . . TRBV7-9
TGTGCCAGCAGCTGGAAGATTAGCGGGGGGGCCGGGGAGACCCAGTACTTC CASSWKISGGAGETQYF TRBJ2-5 17 once TRBD2 TRBV5-4
TGTGCCAGCAGCGTGTCTAGCGGTACTACGGGAGAGCAGTACTTC CASSVSSGTTGEQYF TRBJ2-7 15 . TRBD2 TRBV7-2
TGTGCCAGCAGAAGCGCAGACTCCAATCAGCCCCAGCATTTT CASRSADSNQPQHF TRBJ1-5 14 . . TRBV13
TGTGCCAGCAGGCTGGGACCTAGGGATTATTACAATGAGCAGTTCTTC CASRLGPRDYYNEQFF TRBJ2-1 16 once . TRBV28
TGTGCCTGGAGCCCGGGACTAGCGGGAGGTTGGGGGGATGAGCAGTTCTTC CAWSPGLAGGWGDEQFF TRBJ2-1 17 . TRBD2 TRBV30
TGTGCCAGTAGTTCAAGGGGGGACGGATTCTATGGCTACACCTTC CASSSRGDGFYGYTF TRBJ1-2 15 . . TRBV19
TGTGCCAGCTCTACCCGATCGAGGGCTGGAGGAAACACCATATATTTT CASSTRSRAGGNTIYF TRBJ1-3 16 . . TRBV18
TGTGCCAGCAGCTTAGACAGAGGCACTGAAGCTTTCTTT CASSLDRGTEAFF TRBJ1-1 13 few . TRBV11-3
TGTGCCAGCAGCTTCGCCGCGTCGGCAGATAGCAATCAGCCCCAGCATTTT CASSFAASADSNQPQHF TRBJ1-5 17 once . TRBV7-2
TGTGCCTGGAGCGCGGACAGGGGGCTGGACGAGCAGTACTTC CAWSADRGLDEQYF TRBJ2-7 14 . TRBD1 TRBV30
TGTGCCAGCAGCTTACCCCGGACAGGGAGGGCCCAAGAGACCCAGTACTTC CASSLPRTGRAQETQYF TRBJ2-5 17 . . TRBV7-2
TGCGCCAGCAGCTTGGCTAGCGTAGTCGAGAGCAATGAGCAGTTCTTC CASSLASVVESNEQFF TRBJ2-1 16 . . TRBV5-1
TGTGCCAGCAGCCGTCCGCCCCAGAACACTGAAGCTTTCTTT CASSRPPQNTEAFF TRBJ1-1 14 . . TRBV7-9
TGTGCTAGTGGTAAGGACAGGGGGGCTGAGGTCCGGGAAAAACTGTTTTTT CASGKDRGAEVREKLFF TRBJ1-4 17 once TRBD1 TRBV12-5
TGTGCCAGTAGTATTACACAGCTCTATGGCTACACCTTC CASSITQLYGYTF TRBJ1-2 13 . . TRBV19
TGTGCCAGCAGCTTAGCGGGGGGACCCTACGAGCAGTACTTC CASSLAGGPYEQYF TRBJ2-7 14 . . TRBV7-2
TGCAGCGTTGGAGCTTGGGCCCCCCAAGAGACCCAGTACTTC CSVGAWAPQETQYF TRBJ2-5 14 . . TRBV29-1
TGTGCCAGTTTGGCCCTGACAGGGCGTAGCAATCAGCCCCAGCATTTT CASLALTGRSNQPQHF TRBJ1-5 16 few TRBD1 TRBV28
TGTGCCAGCAGGGGGCTGGGACCGCCGGGTTTGCAGTACTTC CASRGLGPPGLQYF TRBJ2-5 14 . . TRBV2
TGTGCCAGCAGCTCACTAGCGGCAAACTACGAGCAGTACTTC CASSSLAANYEQYF TRBJ2-7 14 once TRBD2 TRBV11-1
TGTGCCAGCAGCTTAGGGGGTGATAGTGGCTACACCTTC CASSLGGDSGYTF TRBJ1-2 13 . . TRBV7-3
TGCGCCAGCAGCCCGGACAGGGCCAATCAGCCCCAGCATTTT CASSPDRANQPQHF TRBJ1-5 14 once TRBD1 TRBV5-1
TGTGCCAGCACCACGGGAGGAAGGAGCTACGAGCAGTACTTC CASTTGGRSYEQYF TRBJ2-7 14 . TRBD2 TRBV28
TGCGCCAGCAGCTTGGGATCCACCAACTCCTACGAGCAGTACTTC CASSLGSTNSYEQYF TRBJ2-7 15 . . TRBV5-1
TGTGCCAGCAGCGTACAGGGGGGGAACACTGAAGCTTTCTTT CASSVQGGNTEAFF TRBJ1-1 14 . TRBD1 TRBV9
TGTGCCAGCGGCACGCGCACAGATACGCAGTATTTT CASGTRTDTQYF TRBJ2-3 12 . . TRBV14
TGTGCCAGCAGCGAACAGGGGGCGAGCACTAATGAAAAACTGTTTTTT CASSEQGASTNEKLFF TRBJ1-4 16 . TRBD1 TRBV6-1
TGTGCCTGGAGTGGGACCGGGACAGCCTCCTACGAGCAGTACTTC CAWSGTGTASYEQYF TRBJ2-7 15 . TRBD1 TRBV30
TGTGCCAGCAGCTTACTAGTGGGCACAGATACGCAGTATTTT CASSLLVGTDTQYF TRBJ2-3 14 . . TRBV7-3
TGTGCCAGCAGTCTCAGAACGGGGGTGGAGCAGTACTTC CASSLRTGVEQYF TRBJ2-7 13 . . TRBV27